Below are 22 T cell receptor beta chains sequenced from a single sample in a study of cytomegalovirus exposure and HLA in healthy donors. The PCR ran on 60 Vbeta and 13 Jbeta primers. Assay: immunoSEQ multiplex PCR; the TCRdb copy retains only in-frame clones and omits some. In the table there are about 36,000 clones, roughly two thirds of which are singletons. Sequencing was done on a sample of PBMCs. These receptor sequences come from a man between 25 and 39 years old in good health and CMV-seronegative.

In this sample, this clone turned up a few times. The CDR3: CASSFDGGNLKNIQYF. CDR3 DNA: TGTGCCAGCAGCTTTGACGGGGGGAACCTCAAAAACATTCAGTACTTC. The rearrangement joins TRBV5-4 to TRBJ2-4; 7 nucleotides line up with TRBD2. The CDR3 runs to 16 residues. Trimming removed 2 bases from V and 3 bases from J; junction bases left unmatched: 8. Germline CDR1 SGHNT, CDR2 YYREEE (reference sequence).

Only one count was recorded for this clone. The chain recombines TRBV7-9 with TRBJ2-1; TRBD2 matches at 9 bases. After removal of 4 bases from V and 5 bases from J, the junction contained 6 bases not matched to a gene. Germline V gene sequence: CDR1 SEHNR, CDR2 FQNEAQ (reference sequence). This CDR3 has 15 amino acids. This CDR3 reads CASSSRTSAHNEQFF. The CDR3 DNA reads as TGTGCCAGCAGCTCCCGGACTAGCGCGCACAATGAGCAGTTCTTC. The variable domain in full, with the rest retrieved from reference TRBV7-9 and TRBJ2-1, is DTGVSQNPRHKITKRGQNVTFRCDPISEHNRLYWYRQTLGQGPEFLTYFQNEAQLEKSRLLSDRFSAERPKGSFSTLEIQRTEQGDSAMYLCASSSRTSAHNEQFFGPGTRLTVL.

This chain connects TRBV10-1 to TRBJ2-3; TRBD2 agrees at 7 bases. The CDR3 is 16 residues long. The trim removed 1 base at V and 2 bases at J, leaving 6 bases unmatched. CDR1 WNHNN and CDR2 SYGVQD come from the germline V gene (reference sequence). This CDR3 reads CASSEYRRGNTDTQYF. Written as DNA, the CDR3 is TGCGCCAGCAGTGAGTACAGGCGGGGGAACACAGATACGCAGTATTTT.

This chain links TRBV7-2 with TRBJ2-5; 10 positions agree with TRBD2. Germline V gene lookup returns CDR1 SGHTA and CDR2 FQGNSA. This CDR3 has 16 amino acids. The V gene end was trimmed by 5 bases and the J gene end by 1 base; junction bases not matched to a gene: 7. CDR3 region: CASSTSLAGAQETQYF. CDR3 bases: TGTGCCAGCAGCACCTCCCTAGCGGGGGCCCAAGAGACCCAGTACTTC.

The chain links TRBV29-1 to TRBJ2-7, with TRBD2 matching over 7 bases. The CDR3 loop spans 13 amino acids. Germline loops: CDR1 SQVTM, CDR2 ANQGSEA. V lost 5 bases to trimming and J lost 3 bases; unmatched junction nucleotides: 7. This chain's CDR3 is CSVHTGTIYEQYF. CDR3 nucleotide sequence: TGCAGCGTTCATACCGGGACTATCTACGAGCAGTACTTC.

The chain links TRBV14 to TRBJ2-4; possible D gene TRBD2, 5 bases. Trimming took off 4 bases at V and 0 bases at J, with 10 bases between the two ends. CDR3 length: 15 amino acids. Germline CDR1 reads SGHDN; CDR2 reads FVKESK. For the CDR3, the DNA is TGTGCCAGCAGCCCCCTGAGGGAAGCCAAAAACATTCAGTACTTC. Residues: CASSPLREAKNIQYF.

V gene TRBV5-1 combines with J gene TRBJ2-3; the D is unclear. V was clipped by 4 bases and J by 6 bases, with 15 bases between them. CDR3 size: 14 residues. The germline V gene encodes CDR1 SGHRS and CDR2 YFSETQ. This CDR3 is CASSTERVSDTQYF. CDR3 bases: TGCGCCAGCAGCACCGAGAGAGTTTCCGATACGCAGTATTTT.

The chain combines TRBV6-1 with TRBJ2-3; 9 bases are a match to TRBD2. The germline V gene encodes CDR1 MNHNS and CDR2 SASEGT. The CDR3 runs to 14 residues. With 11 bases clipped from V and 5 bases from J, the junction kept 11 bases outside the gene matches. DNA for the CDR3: TGTGCCGGGTCCCTAGCGGGGCAGAGAGATACGCAGTATTTT. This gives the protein CAGSLAGQRDTQYF.

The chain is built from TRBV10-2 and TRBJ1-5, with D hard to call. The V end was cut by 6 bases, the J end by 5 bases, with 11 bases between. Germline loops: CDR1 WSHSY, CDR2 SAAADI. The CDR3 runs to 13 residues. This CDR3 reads CASSLIPDQPQHF. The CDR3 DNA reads TGCGCCAGCAGCCTTATACCAGATCAGCCCCAGCATTTT.

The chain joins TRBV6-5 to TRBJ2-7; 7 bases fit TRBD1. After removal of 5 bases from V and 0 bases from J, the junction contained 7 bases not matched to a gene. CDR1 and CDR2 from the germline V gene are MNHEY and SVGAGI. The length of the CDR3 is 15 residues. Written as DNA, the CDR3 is TGTGCCAGCAGTATGACAGGGCGAAGCTCCTACGAGCAGTACTTC. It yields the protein CASSMTGRSSYEQYF.

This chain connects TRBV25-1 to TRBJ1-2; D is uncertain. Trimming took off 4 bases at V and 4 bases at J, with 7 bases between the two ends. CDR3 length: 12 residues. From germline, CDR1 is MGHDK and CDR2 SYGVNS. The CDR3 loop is CASSARGYGYTF. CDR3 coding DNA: TGTGCCAGCAGTGCCCGAGGCTATGGCTACACCTTC.

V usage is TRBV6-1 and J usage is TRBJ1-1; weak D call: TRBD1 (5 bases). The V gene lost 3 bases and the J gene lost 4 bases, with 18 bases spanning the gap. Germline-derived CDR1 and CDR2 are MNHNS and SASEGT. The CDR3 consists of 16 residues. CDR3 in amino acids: CASSDQGRALGTEAFF. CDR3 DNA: TGTGCCAGCAGTGATCAGGGAAGGGCGTTGGGCACTGAAGCTTTCTTT.

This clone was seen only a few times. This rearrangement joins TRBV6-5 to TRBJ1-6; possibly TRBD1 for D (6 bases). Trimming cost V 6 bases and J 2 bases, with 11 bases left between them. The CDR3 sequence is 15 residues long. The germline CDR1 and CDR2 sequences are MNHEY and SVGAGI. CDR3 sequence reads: CASSRGHAYNSPLHF. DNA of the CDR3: TGTGCCAGCAGCCGGGGACATGCCTATAATTCACCCCTCCACTTT.

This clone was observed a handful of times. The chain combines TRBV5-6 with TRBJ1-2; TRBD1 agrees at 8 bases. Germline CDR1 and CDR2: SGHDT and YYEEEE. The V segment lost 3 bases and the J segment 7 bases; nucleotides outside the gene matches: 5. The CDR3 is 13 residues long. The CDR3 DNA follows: TGTGCCAGCAGCTCTCTGGACAGGGCTGGCTACACCTTC. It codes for CASSSLDRAGYTF.

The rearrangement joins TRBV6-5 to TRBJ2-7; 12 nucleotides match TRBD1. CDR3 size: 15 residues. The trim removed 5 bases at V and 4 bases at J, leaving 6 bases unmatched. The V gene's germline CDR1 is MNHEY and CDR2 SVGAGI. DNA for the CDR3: TGTGCCAGCAGTCACCCGGGACAGGGGGCTTACGAGCAGTACTTC. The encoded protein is CASSHPGQGAYEQYF.

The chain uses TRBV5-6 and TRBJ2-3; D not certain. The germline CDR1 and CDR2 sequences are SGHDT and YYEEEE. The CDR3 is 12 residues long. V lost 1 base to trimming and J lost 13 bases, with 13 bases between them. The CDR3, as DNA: TGTGCCAGCAGCTTGTCGTTAGTTTATAAGTATTTT. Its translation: CASSLSLVYKYF.

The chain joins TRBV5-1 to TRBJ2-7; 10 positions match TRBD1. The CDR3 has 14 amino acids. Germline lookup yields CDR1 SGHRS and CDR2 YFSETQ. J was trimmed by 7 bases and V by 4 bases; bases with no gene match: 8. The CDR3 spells CASSPGTGALEQYF. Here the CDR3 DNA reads TGCGCCAGCAGCCCGGGGACAGGGGCCCTAGAGCAGTACTTC.

Here the CDR3 reads CASSLSRARSYEQYF. CDR3 DNA: TGTGCCAGCAGTTTATCCAGGGCGCGATCCTACGAGCAGTACTTC. The genes are TRBV28 and TRBJ2-7; D possibly corresponds to TRBD1 (5 bases). The germline gives CDR1 MDHEN, CDR2 SYDVKM. Trimming removed 1 base at V and 1 base at J, with 11 bases between. The CDR3 has 15 amino acids. The variable domain in full, completed from reference TRBV28 and TRBJ2-7, reads DVKVTQSSRYLVKRTGEKVFLECVQDMDHENMFWYRQDPGLGLRLIYFSYDVKMKEKGDIPEGYSVSREKKERFSLILESASTNQTSMYLCASSLSRARSYEQYFGPGTRLTVT.

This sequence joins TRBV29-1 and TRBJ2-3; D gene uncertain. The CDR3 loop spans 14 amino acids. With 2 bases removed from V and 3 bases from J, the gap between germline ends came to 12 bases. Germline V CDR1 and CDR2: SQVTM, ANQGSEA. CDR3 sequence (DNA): TGCAGCGTTGAAAGACCGGCTAGAACAGATACGCAGTATTTT. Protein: CSVERPARTDTQYF.

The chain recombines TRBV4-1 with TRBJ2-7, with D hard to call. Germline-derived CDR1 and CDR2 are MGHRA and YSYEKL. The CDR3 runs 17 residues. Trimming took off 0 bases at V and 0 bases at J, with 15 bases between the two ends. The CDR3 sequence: CASSQDPRLPSSYEQYF. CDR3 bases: TGCGCCAGCAGCCAAGATCCGAGGCTACCCAGCTCCTACGAGCAGTACTTC.

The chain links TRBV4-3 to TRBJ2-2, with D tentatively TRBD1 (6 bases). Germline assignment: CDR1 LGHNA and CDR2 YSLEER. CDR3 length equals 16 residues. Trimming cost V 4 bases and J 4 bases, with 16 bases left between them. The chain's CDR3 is CASSPTGLVGTGELFF. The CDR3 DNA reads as TGCGCCAGCAGCCCCACAGGGCTTGTTGGCACCGGGGAGCTGTTTTTT.

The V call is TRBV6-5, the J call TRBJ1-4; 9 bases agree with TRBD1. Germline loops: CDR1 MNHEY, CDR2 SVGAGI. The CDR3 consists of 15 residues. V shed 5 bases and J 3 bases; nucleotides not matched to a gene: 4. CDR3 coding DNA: TGTGCCAGCAGTACCTGGACAGGGGCTAATGAAAAACTGTTTTTT. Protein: CASSTWTGANEKLFF.